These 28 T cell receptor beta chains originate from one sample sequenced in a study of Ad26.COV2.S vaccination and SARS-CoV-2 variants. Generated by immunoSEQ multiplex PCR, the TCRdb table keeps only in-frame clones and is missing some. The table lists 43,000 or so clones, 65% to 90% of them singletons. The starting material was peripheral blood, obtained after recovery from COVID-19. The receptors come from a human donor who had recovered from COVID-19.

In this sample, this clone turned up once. Written as DNA, the CDR3 is TGTGCCAGCAGCCGGACCGGGACAGGGGGGTACACTGAAGCTTTCTTT. It codes for CASSRTGTGGYTEAFF. The gene calls are TRBV7-8 and TRBJ1-1; 11 nucleotides line up with TRBD1. The CDR3 loop spans 16 amino acids. After removal of 5 bases from V and 3 bases from J, the junction contained 8 bases not matched to a gene. Germline V gives CDR1 SGHVS, CDR2 FQNEAQ.

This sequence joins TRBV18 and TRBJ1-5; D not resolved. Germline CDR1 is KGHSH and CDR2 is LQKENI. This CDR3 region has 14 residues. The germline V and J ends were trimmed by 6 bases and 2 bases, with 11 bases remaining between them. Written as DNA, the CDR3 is TGTGCCAGCTCGGTACCCGGGGGCAATCAGCCCCAGCATTTT. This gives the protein CASSVPGGNQPQHF.

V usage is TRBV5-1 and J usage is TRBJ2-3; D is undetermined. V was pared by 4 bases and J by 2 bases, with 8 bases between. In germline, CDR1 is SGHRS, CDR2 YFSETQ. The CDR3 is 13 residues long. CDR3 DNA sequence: TGCGCCAGCAGCGAGTTCCCCACAGATACGCAGTATTTT. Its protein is CASSEFPTDTQYF.

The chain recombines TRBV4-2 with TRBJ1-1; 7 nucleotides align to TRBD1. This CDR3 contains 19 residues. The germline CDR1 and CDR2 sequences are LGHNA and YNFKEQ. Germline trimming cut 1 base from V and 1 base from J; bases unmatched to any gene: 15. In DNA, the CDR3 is TGTGCCAGCAGCCAAGCGATCGTAGGTACGGGACAGACGAACACTGAAGCTTTCTTT. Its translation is CASSQAIVGTGQTNTEAFF.

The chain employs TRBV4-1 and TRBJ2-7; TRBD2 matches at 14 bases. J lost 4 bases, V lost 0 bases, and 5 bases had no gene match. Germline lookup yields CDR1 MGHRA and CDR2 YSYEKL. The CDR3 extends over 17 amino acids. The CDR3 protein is CASSQEAGTSGSYEQYF. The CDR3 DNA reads TGCGCCAGCAGCCAAGAGGCAGGGACTAGCGGGAGTTACGAGCAGTACTTC.

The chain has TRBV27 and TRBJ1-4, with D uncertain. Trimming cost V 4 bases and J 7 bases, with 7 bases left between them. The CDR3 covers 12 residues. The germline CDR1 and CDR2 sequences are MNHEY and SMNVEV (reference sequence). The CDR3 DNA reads TGTGCCAGCAGTTCCGTGCCTGAAAAACTGTTTTTT. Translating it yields CASSSVPEKLFF.

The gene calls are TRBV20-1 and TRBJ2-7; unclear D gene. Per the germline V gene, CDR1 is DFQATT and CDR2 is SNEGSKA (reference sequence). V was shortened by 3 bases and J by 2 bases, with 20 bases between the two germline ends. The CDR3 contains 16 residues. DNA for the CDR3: TGCAGTGCTAGTCCGCTAATCGACAAAACCACCTACGAGCAGTACTTC. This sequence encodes CSASPLIDKTTYEQYF.

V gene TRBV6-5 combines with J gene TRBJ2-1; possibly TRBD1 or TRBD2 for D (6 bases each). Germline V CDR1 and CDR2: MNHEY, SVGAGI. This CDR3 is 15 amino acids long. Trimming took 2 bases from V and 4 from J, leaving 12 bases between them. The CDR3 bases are TGTGCCAGCAGTTACCCGGGGGCGCAGTACAATGAGCAGTTCTTC. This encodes CASSYPGAQYNEQFF.

The CDR3 here is CASSFGTLGSYYEQYF. CDR3 in DNA: TGTGCCAGCAGTTTCGGAACTTTGGGTTCTTACTACGAGCAGTACTTC. V is TRBV27 and J is TRBJ2-7; D is unresolved. V lost 3 bases, J lost 3 bases, and 18 bases lay in between. Germline V CDR1 and CDR2: MNHEY, SMNVEV (reference sequence). The CDR3 has 16 amino acids.

CDR3 loop: CAWSERGESQHF. CDR3 nucleotide sequence: TGTGCCTGGAGCGAAAGGGGCGAGTCCCAGCATTTT. The chain is built from TRBV30 and TRBJ1-5; D might be TRBD1 (5 bases). The CDR3 consists of 12 residues. The V gene's germline CDR1 is GTSNPN and CDR2 SVGIG (reference sequence). The germline V and J ends were trimmed by 3 bases and 11 bases, with 14 bases remaining between them. Full variable domain (missing parts from reference TRBV30 and TRBJ1-5): SQTIHQWPATLVQPVGSPLSLECTVEGTSNPNLYWYRQAAGRGLQLLFYSVGIGQISSEVPQNLSASRPQDRQFILSSKKLLLSDSGFYLCAWSERGESQHFGDGTRLSIL.

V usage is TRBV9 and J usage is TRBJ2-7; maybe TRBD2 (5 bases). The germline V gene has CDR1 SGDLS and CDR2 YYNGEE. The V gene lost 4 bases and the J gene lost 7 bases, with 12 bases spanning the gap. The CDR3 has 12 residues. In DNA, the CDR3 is TGTGCCAGCAGCCCGGACTTTCGGGAGCAGTACTTC. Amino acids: CASSPDFREQYF.

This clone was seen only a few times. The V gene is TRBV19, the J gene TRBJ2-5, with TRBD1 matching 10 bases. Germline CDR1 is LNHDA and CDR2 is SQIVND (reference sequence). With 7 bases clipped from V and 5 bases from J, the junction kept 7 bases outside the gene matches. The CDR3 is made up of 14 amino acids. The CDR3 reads CASNRQGASETQYF. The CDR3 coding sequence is TGTGCCAGTAATAGACAGGGGGCCAGCGAGACCCAGTACTTC.

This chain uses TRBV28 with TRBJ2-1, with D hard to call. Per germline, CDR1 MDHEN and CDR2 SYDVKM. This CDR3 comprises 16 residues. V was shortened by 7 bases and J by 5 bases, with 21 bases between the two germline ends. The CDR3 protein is CASNPPPGGRNNEQFF. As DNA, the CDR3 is TGTGCCAGCAACCCCCCACCAGGCGGCCGCAACAATGAGCAGTTCTTC.

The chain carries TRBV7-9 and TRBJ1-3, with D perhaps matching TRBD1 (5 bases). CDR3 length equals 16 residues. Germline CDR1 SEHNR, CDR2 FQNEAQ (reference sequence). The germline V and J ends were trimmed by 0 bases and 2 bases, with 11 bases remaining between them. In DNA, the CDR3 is TGTGCCAGCAGCTTAGCGTGGATGGGGGCTGGAAACACCATATATTTT. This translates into CASSLAWMGAGNTIYF.

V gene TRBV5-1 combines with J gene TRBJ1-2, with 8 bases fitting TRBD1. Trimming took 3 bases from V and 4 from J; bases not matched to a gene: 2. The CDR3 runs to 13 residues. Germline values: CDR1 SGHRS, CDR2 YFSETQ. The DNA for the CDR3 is TGCGCCAGCAGCTCCGGACAGGGCTATGGCTACACCTTC. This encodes CASSSGQGYGYTF. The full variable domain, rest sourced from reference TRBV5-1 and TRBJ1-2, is KAGVTQTPRYLIKTRGQQVTLSCSPISGHRSVSWYQQTPGQGLQFLFEYFSETQRNKGNFPGRFSGRQFSNSRSEMNVSTLELGDSALYLCASSSGQGYGYTFGSGTRLTVV.

This CDR3 is CASSLFSWRERETQYF. DNA for the CDR3: TGTGCCAGCAGTTTATTCTCTTGGCGGGAACGGGAGACCCAGTACTTC. The V and J genes are TRBV28 and TRBJ2-5; D is perhaps TRBD2 (6 bases). The CDR3 is 16 residues long. V lost 1 base to trimming and J lost 5 bases, with 17 bases between them. The germline CDR1 and CDR2 sequences are MDHEN and SYDVKM.

CDR3 protein: CASSTPGQGLNEQYF. CDR3 nucleotides: TGTGCCAGTAGTACCCCAGGACAGGGGCTCAACGAGCAGTACTTC. The V and J genes are TRBV19 and TRBJ2-7; 9 nucleotides agree with TRBD1. Germline values: CDR1 LNHDA, CDR2 SQIVND (reference sequence). The CDR3 spans 15 residues. V lost 4 bases and J lost 5; bases outside the gene matches: 9.

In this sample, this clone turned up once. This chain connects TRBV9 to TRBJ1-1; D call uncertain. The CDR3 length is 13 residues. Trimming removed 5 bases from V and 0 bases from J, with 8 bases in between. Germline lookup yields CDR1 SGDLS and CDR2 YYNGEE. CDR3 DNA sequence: TGTGCCAGCAGGCCGGATTTGAACACTGAAGCTTTCTTT. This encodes CASRPDLNTEAFF.

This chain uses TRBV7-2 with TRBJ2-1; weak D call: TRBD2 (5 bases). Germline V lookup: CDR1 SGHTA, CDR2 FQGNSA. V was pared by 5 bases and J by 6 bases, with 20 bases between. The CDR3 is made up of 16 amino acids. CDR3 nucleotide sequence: TGTGCCAGCAGCCTCCGGGCCACCGAACTAGGCAATGAGCAGTTCTTC. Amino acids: CASSLRATELGNEQFF.

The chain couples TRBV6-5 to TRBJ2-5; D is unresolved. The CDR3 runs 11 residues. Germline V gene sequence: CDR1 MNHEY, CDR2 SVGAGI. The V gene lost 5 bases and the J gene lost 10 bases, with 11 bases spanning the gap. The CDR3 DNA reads TGTGCCAGCAGTCCGCAGACGGTCCAGTACTTC. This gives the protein CASSPQTVQYF.

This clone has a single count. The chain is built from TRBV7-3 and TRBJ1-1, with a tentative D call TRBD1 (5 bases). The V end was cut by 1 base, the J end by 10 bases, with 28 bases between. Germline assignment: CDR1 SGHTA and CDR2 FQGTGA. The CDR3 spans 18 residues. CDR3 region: CASSLSPPGTGDYGGAFF. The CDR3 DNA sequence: TGTGCCAGCAGCTTAAGCCCGCCGGGGACGGGGGACTACGGCGGAGCTTTCTTT. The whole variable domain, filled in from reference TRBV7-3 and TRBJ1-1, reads GAGVSQTPSNKVTEKGKYVELRCDPISGHTALYWYRQSLGQGPEFLIYFQGTGAADDSGLPNDRFFAVRPEGSVSTLKIQRTERGDSAVYLCASSLSPPGTGDYGGAFFGQGTRLTVV.

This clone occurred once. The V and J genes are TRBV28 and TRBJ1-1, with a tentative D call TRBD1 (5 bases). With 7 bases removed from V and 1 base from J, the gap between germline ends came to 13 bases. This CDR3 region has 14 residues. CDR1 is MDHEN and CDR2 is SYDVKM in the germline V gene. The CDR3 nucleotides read TGTGCCAGCAAAGCGCAGGGTGGGAACACTGAAGCTTTCTTT. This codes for CASKAQGGNTEAFF.

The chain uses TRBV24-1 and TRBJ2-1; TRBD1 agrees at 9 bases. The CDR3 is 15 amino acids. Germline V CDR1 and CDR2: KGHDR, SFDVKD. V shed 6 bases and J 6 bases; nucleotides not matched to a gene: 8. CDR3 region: CATSPKGQGGNEQFF. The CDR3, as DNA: TGTGCCACCAGTCCCAAGGGACAGGGAGGCAATGAGCAGTTCTTC.

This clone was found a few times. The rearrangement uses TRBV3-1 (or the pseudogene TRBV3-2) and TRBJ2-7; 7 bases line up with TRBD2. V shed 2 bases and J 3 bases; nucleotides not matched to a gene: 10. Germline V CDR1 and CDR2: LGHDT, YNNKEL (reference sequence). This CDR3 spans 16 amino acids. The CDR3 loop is CASSQSYLAEDYEQYF. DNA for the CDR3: TGTGCCAGCAGCCAATCGTATCTAGCGGAAGACTACGAGCAGTACTTC.

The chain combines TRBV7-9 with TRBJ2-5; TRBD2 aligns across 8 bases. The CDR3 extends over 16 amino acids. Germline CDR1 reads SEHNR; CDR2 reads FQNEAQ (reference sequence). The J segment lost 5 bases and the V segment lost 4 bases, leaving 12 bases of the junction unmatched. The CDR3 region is CASSSDGRASRETQYF. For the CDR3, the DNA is TGTGCCAGCAGCTCCGACGGGAGGGCCTCCCGGGAGACCCAGTACTTC. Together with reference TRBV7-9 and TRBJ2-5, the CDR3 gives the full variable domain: DTGVSQNPRHKITKRGQNVTFRCDPISEHNRLYWYRQTLGQGPEFLTYFQNEAQLEKSRLLSDRFSAERPKGSFSTLEIQRTEQGDSAMYLCASSSDGRASRETQYFGPGTRLLVL.

CDR3 in DNA: TGTGCCAGCTCACCACCTAGTATGGGGAACACTGAAGCTTTCTTT. Protein product: CASSPPSMGNTEAFF. The chain combines TRBV18 with TRBJ1-1; D ambiguous. Trimming cost V 0 bases and J 1 base, with 9 bases left between them. The CDR3 sequence is 15 residues long. Germline V gives CDR1 KGHSH, CDR2 LQKENI.

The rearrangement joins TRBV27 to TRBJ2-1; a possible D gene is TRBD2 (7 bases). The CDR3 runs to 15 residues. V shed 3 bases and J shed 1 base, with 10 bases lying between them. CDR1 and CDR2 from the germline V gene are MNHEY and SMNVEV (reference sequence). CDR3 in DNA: TGTGCCAGCAGTTTGAGGGGGGGGTCCTACAATGAGCAGTTCTTC. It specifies CASSLRGGSYNEQFF.

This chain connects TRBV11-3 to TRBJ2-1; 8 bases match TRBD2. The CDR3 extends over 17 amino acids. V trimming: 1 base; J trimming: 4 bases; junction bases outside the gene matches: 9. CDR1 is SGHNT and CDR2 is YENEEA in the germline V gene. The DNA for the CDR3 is TGTGCCAGCAGCTTAGGGGCGTTAGCGGGGTCTTACAATGAGCAGTTCTTC. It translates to CASSLGALAGSYNEQFF.